A selection of T cell receptor beta chains follows, all from one sample in a study of regulatory T cells in long-lasting Graves disease. TCRdb reanalysed the multiplex PCR reads using MiXCR and keeps one entry per CDR3 protein. Of over 350,000 distinct CDR3 sequences listed, about 20% are singletons. The sequenced sample was peripheral blood mononuclear cells (PBMCs), obtained when the disease was refractory, from a patient treated with antithyroid drugs. Every receptor here comes from a female donor with Graves disease. Each CDR3 is given with its conserved first and last residue. D genes are given only for firm matches. The size of a clone is reported for some rows only, either as once, few or many, or as a class for expanded clones.

j_gene	abundance	d_gene	v_gene	CDR3nt	CDR3aa
TRBJ2-7	few	-	TRBV30	TGTGCCTGGAAGGCAGGAAATTTTATCTACGAGCAGTACTTC	CAWKAGNFIYEQYF
TRBJ2-7	-	TRBD1	TRBV7-2	TGTGCCAGCAGGGAACAGAGGGGGCCCTACGAGCAGTACTTC	CASREQRGPYEQYF
TRBJ2-6	-	-	TRBV6-5	TGTGCCAGCAGTTACGGGGCAGCTGGGGCCAACGTCCTGACTTTC	CASSYGAAGANVLTF
TRBJ2-1	many	TRBD2	TRBV20-1	TGCAGTGCCCAGAGAGGGACTAGCGGGAGCGATGAGCAGTTCTTC	CSAQRGTSGSDEQFF
TRBJ1-2	many	TRBD1	TRBV2	TGTGCCAGCAGTAGGGACAGCACTAACTATGGCTACACCTTC	CASSRDSTNYGYTF
TRBJ2-2	few	TRBD2	TRBV7-6	TGTGCCAGCAGCTTAAGACTAGCGGGAGTGGCCGGGGAGCTGTTTTTT	CASSLRLAGVAGELFF
TRBJ1-2	-	-	TRBV6-2/TRBV6-3	TGTGCCAGCAGTTACGCCCGGGACCCCACTAACTATGGCTACACCTTC	CASSYARDPTNYGYTF
TRBJ1-5	many	TRBD1	TRBV6-2/TRBV6-3	TGTGCCAGCAGTTACTCCGGACAGGGGGGACAGCCCCAGCATTTT	CASSYSGQGGQPQHF
TRBJ2-6	-	TRBD2	TRBV7-2	TGTGCCAGCAGCCCAATACTAGCGGGAGGGTCTGGGGCCAACGTCCTGACTTTC	CASSPILAGGSGANVLTF
TRBJ2-5	many	TRBD2	TRBV3-1	TGTGCCAGCAAGTTTGCGGGAGTGCAAGAGACCCAGTACTTC	CASKFAGVQETQYF
TRBJ2-4	-	TRBD2	TRBV7-2	TGTGCCAGCAGCTTTTCTAGCGGAGTAGCCAAAAACATTCAGTACTTC	CASSFSSGVAKNIQYF
TRBJ1-1	many	-	TRBV28	TGTGCCAGCATCTCAGGGTCTTTGAACACTGAAGCTTTCTTT	CASISGSLNTEAFF
TRBJ1-5	few	TRBD1	TRBV20-1	TGCAGTGCTAGGACAGGGGGCACAAGTCAGCCCCAGCATTTT	CSARTGGTSQPQHF
TRBJ2-5	few	TRBD1	TRBV24-1	TGTGCCACCAGTGATTTGCAGACAGGGCTGACCCAGTACTTC	CATSDLQTGLTQYF
TRBJ1-1	many	-	TRBV28	TGTGCCAGCAGTCCCGTAGGATATAACACTGAAGCTTTCTTT	CASSPVGYNTEAFF
TRBJ2-7	many	-	TRBV27	TGTGCCAGCAGTTTATCTGTCCCCCCGGTGCAGTACTTC	CASSLSVPPVQYF